These 16 T cell receptor beta chains were sequenced from one sample in a study of identical twins (dated by TCRdb to 2015 to 2016). Library generation was performed with 5' RACE. Sequencing instrument: Illumina HiSeq 2000. TCRdb passed the public sequencing reads through fastp at Q25 and MiXCR, retaining productive beta sequences. Each record represents a unique CDR3 protein, reported with the most common genes and DNA among its rows. The sample table holds a few hundred thousand distinct CDR3 sequences, of which approximately 8.3% were seen once. The ten top clones hold approximately 3% of the sample. Another study also made use of these data, one on yellow fever vaccine responses in identical twins.

The specimen was CD8+ T cells sorted from blood. The receptors shown here come from a woman in her late teens or twenties in good health.

A few counts support this clonotype. The rearrangement links TRBV6-5 to TRBJ2-1; the D is unclear. Trimming took 2 bases from V and 7 from J, leaving 15 bases between them. Germline loops: CDR1 MNHEY, CDR2 SVGAGI. The CDR3 consists of 15 residues. CDR3 nucleotide sequence: TGTGCCAGCAGTTACGCCGACTCCCCGAGGAATGAGCAGTTCTTC. Protein sequence: CASSYADSPRNEQFF.

This clonotype showed up just a few times. This rearrangement joins TRBV28 to TRBJ2-5; weak D call: TRBD2 (5 bases). Germline lookup yields CDR1 MDHEN and CDR2 SYDVKM. The CDR3 consists of 14 residues. V lost 5 bases and J 5 bases, leaving 15 bases between the germline ends. CDR3 amino acids: CASSQAEEVETQYF. The CDR3 DNA follows: TGTGCCAGCAGTCAAGCGGAGGAGGTGGAGACCCAGTACTTC.

In this sample, this clonotype turned up many times. The chain employs TRBV10-3 and TRBJ2-5; D not certain. Germline V lookup: CDR1 ENHRY, CDR2 SYGVKD. This CDR3 is built from 12 residues. Between the trimmed V and J ends, which lost 3 bases and 3 bases, there was a span of 5 bases. The CDR3 loop reads CAISDAEETQYF. In DNA form, the CDR3 reads TGTGCCATCAGTGATGCGGAAGAGACCCAGTACTTC.

J is TRBJ2-6 and V is TRBV30; TRBD2 might be the D (5 bases). The germline V gene has CDR1 GTSNPN and CDR2 SVGIG (reference sequence). V was pared by 5 bases and J by 1 base, with 15 bases between. This CDR3 has 16 residues. For the CDR3, the DNA is TGTGCCTGGGAGGGTTTAGGTTTTTCTGGGGCCAACGTCCTGACTTTC. Its translation is CAWEGLGFSGANVLTF.

The V call is TRBV12-3 or TRBV12-4, the J call TRBJ2-1, with D maybe TRBD2 (6 bases). The CDR3 spans 12 residues. Between the trimmed V and J ends, which lost 7 bases and 5 bases, there was a span of 9 bases. CDR3 sequence: CASNIADNEQFF. In DNA, the CDR3 is TGTGCCAGCAACATAGCGGACAATGAGCAGTTCTTC.

The genes are TRBV7-9 and TRBJ2-5, with D perhaps TRBD1 (6 bases). The CDR3 totals 15 residues. V shed 5 bases and J shed 5 bases, with 18 bases lying between them. CDR1 is SEHNR, CDR2 FQNEAQ, per germline (reference sequence). CDR3 in amino acids: CASSPEGHLVETQYF. In nucleotides, the CDR3 is TGTGCCAGCAGCCCTGAGGGACACCTGGTTGAGACCCAGTACTTC.

Only a few counts were recorded for this clonotype. The V gene is TRBV4-3, the J gene TRBJ2-1, with 8 bases fitting TRBD1. CDR1 and CDR2 from the germline V gene are LGHNA and YSLEER. The length of the CDR3 is 15 residues. With 8 bases clipped from V and 5 bases from J, the junction kept 11 bases outside the gene matches. CDR3 DNA: TGCGCCAGCGGAACTCCGGGACAGGCAAACAATGAGCAGTTCTTC. This sequence encodes CASGTPGQANNEQFF.

The sample holds many counts of this clonotype. The junction differs from germline at one of its ends, possibly a read error. V and J are TRBV7-7 and TRBJ2-2; D is unclear. Per germline, CDR1 SSHAT and CDR2 FNYEAQ (reference sequence). This CDR3 contains 16 residues. Here the CDR3 reads CASSLVAGLGTGELFF. Written as DNA, the CDR3 is TGTGCTAGCAGCTTAGTTGCCGGATTGGGGACCGGGGAGCTGTTTTTT. Drawing the rest from reference TRBV7-7 and TRBJ2-2, the complete variable domain is GAGVSQSPRYKVTKRGQDVTLRCDPISSHATLYWYQQALGQGPEFLTYFNYEAQPDKSGLPSDRFSAERPEGSISTLTIQRTEQRDSAMYRCASSLVAGLGTGELFFGEGSRLTVL.

CDR3 in DNA: TGTGCCACCAGCAGAGATCGACAGGTTAACTATGGCTACACCTTC. Protein sequence: CATSRDRQVNYGYTF. J is TRBJ1-2 and V is TRBV15, with D possibly being TRBD1 (6 bases). Germline V gene data show CDR1 as LNHNV and CDR2 as YYDKDF (reference sequence). This CDR3 is 15 amino acids long. The V gene lost 0 bases and the J gene lost 1 base, with 9 bases spanning the gap.

There are a few counts of this clonotype. The chain couples TRBV4-1 to TRBJ2-7; weak D call: TRBD1 (5 bases). The germline gives CDR1 MGHRA, CDR2 YSYEKL. The CDR3 runs to 14 residues. Deletions cut 0 bases from V and 4 bases from J, with 10 bases between. Written as DNA, the CDR3 is TGCGCCAGCAGCCAAGAACAGGTCTGGTACGAGCAGTACTTC. This translates into CASSQEQVWYEQYF.

The CDR3 protein is CASSLSPGGSSYNEQFF. The CDR3 bases are TGTGCCAGCAGTTTATCCCCCGGCGGGAGCTCCTACAATGAGCAGTTCTTC. This chain uses TRBV6-5 with TRBJ2-1; 7 bases line up with TRBD2. Losses at the gene ends were 4 bases for V and 0 bases for J; bases not matched to a gene: 9. Germline V gene data show CDR1 as MNHEY and CDR2 as SVGAGI. The CDR3 consists of 17 residues.

This clonotype was observed many times. This sequence joins TRBV20-1 and TRBJ1-4; D not resolved. CDR3 length: 16 residues. CDR1 is DFQATT and CDR2 is SNEGSKA in the germline V gene (reference sequence). V dropped 1 base and J dropped 5 bases, with 17 bases sitting between them. CDR3 bases: TGCAGTGCTAGAGGAATCGGGAGGACCCTAAATGAAAAACTGTTTTTT. Residues: CSARGIGRTLNEKLFF.

This clonotype was seen repeatedly, ten times or more. The chain links TRBV6-2 or TRBV6-3 to TRBJ1-4; no firm D call. The CDR3 runs to 14 residues. The V end was cut by 4 bases, the J end by 11 bases, with 17 bases between. Germline CDR1 MNHEY, CDR2 SVGEGT. CDR3 loop: CASSSATVELKLFF. CDR3 nucleotide sequence: TGTGCCAGCAGTTCTGCTACCGTGGAGTTGAAACTGTTTTTT.

The V call is TRBV9, the J call TRBJ2-3, with 9 bases fitting TRBD2. The CDR3 totals 13 residues. V trimming: 7 bases; J trimming: 4 bases; junction bases outside the gene matches: 4. Germline CDR1 is SGDLS and CDR2 is YYNGEE. CDR3 sequence (DNA): TGTGCCAGCGGCGGGGGGGCCCCAGATACGCAGTATTTT. Translated, it gives CASGGGAPDTQYF.

This clonotype was seen more than once but under ten times. This chain uses TRBV7-9 with TRBJ2-5; the D is unclear. The germline V and J ends were trimmed by 5 bases and 3 bases, with 13 bases remaining between them. CDR3 length equals 14 residues. Germline loops: CDR1 SEHNR, CDR2 FQNEAQ (reference sequence). CDR3 bases: TGTGCCAGCAGCCTTCTGGCGGCCGAAGAGACCCAGTACTTC. It yields the protein CASSLLAAEETQYF.

The chain is built from TRBV13 and TRBJ2-7; possibly TRBD2 for D (5 bases). V shed 8 bases and J shed 0 bases, with 17 bases lying between them. This CDR3 is 15 amino acids long. Germline assignment: CDR1 PRHDT and CDR2 FYEKMQ (reference sequence). CDR3: CASCSSGGPSYEQYF. The CDR3 DNA sequence: TGTGCCAGCTGCTCATCTGGAGGCCCCTCCTACGAGCAGTACTTC.